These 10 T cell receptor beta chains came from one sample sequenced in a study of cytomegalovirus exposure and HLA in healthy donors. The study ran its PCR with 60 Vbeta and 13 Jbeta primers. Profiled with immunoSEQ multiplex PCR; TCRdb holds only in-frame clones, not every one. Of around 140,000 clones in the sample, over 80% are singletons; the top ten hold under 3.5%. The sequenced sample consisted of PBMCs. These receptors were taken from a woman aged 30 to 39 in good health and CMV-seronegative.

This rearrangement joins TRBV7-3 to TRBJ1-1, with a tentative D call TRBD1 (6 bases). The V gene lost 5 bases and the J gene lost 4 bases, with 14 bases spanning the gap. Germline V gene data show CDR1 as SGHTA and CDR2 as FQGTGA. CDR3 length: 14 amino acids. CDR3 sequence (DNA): TGTGCCAGCAGCGAACAGGGTTCAAGCACTGAAGCTTTCTTT. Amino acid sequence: CASSEQGSSTEAFF.

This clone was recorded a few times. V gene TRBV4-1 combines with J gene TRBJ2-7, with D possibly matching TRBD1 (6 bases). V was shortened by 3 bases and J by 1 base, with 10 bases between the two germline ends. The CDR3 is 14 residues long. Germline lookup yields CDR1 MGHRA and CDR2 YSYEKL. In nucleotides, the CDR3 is TGCGCCAGCAGCCATCTTGGGACATCCTACGAGCAGTACTTC. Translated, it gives CASSHLGTSYEQYF.

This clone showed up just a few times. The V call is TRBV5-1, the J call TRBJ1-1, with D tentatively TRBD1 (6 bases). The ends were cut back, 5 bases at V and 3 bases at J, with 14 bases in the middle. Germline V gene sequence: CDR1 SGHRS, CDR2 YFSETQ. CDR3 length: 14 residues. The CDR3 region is CASRLTGRDTEAFF. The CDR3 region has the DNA TGCGCCAGCAGGCTAACAGGGAGGGACACTGAAGCTTTCTTT.

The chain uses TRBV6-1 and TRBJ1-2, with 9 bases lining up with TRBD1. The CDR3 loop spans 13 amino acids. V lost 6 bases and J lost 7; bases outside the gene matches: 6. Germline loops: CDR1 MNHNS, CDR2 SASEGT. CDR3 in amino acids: CASRNRGQGGYTF. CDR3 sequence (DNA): TGTGCCAGCAGGAACAGGGGGCAAGGTGGCTACACCTTC.

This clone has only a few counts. The CDR3 nucleotides are TGTGCCAGCCGCGTTGTCTGGGGAGGCTACTATGGCTACACCTTC. Translated, it gives CASRVVWGGYYGYTF. The V gene is TRBV6-1, the J gene TRBJ1-2; D is unclear. The V and J ends lost 8 bases and 3 bases respectively, with 19 bases between them. CDR3 size: 15 residues. Germline-derived CDR1 and CDR2 are MNHNS and SASEGT.

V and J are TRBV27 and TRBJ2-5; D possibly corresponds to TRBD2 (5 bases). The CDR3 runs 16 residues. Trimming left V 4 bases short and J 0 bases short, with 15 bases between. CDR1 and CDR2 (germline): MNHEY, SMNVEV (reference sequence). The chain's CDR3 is CASSSVARGYQETQYF. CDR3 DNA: TGTGCCAGCAGTTCAGTCGCCCGAGGGTACCAAGAGACCCAGTACTTC.

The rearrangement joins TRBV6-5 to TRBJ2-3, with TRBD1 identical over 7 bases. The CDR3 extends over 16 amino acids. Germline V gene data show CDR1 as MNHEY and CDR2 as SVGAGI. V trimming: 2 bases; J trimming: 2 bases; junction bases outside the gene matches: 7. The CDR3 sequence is CASSYQAQGFTDTQYF. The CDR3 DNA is TGTGCCAGCAGTTACCAGGCACAGGGGTTCACAGATACGCAGTATTTT.

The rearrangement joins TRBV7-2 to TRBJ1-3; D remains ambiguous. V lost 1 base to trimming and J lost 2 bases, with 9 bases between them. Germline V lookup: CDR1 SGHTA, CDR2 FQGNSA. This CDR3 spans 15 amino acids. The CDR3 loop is CASSLVRGAGNTIYF. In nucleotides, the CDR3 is TGTGCCAGCAGCTTAGTTCGGGGTGCTGGAAACACCATATATTTT. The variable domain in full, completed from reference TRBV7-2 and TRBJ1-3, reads GAGVSQSPSNKVTEKGKDVELRCDPISGHTALYWYRQSLGQGLEFLIYFQGNSAPDKSGLPSDRFSAERTGGSVSTLTIQRTQQEDSAVYLCASSLVRGAGNTIYFGEGSWLTVV.

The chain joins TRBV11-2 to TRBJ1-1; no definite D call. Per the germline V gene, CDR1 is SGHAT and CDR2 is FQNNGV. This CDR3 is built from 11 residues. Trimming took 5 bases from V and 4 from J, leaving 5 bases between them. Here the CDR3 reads CASSARTEAFF. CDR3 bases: TGTGCCAGCAGCGCGCGCACTGAAGCTTTCTTT. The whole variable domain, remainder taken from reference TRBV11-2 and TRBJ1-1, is EAGVAQSPRYKIIEKRQSVAFWCNPISGHATLYWYQQILGQGPKLLIQFQNNGVVDDSQLPKDRFSAERLKGVDSTLKIQPAKLEDSAVYLCASSARTEAFFGQGTRLTVV.

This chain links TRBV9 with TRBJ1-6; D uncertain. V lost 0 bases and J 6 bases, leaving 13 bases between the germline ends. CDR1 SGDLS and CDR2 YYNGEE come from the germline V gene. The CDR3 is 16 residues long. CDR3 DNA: TGTGCCAGCAGCGTAGCGGCGGTGTATGGTAATTCACCCCTCCACTTT. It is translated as CASSVAAVYGNSPLHF.